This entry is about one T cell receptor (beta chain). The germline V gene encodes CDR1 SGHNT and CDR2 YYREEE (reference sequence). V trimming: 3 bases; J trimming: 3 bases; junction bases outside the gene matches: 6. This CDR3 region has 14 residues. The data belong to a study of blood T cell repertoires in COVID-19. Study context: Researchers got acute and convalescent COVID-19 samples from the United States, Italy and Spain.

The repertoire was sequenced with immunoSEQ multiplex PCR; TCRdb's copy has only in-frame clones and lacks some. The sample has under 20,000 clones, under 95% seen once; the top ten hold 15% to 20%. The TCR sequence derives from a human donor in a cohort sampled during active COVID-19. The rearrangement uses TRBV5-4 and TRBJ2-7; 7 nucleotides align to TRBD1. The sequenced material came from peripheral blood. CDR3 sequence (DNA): TGTGCCAGCAGCTCCGGGACAGTCTTCTACGAGCAGTACTTC. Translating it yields CASSSGTVFYEQYF.